This T cell receptor beta chain was found in a study of T cells in Graves' hyperthyroidism and ophthalmopathy. General study results and limits: The model forecast ophthalmopathy, anticipating it by a median approximately 6.1 months before onset.

What was amplified from RNA transcripts were TCR beta CDR3 regions. First-round RT-PCR with HTBI primers amplified the TCR CDR3 region. Using its own MiXCR run on the multiplex PCR reads, TCRdb lists one record per CDR3 protein. The sample contains around 690,000 distinct CDR3 sequences, around 20% of which appear only once. The CDR3 contains 15 residues. The germline V gene has CDR1 MDHEN and CDR2 SYDVKM. V was pared by 6 bases and J by 8 bases, with 22 bases between. A Clinical Activity Score of at least 3, a NOSPECS grade of at least 4 and a duration under 3 months were recorded in the ophthalmopathy patients. In this sample, this clonotype turned up many times. Its antigen remains unidentified.

The sequence was collected from a man under 40 with Graves' ophthalmopathy. The chain links TRBV28 to TRBJ1-2; weak D call: TRBD1 (6 bases). Sample: blood. The CDR3 spells CASSPPTSGAYGYTF. CDR3 nucleotide sequence: TGTGCCAGCAGCCCCCCCACGTCGGGGGCTTACGGCTACACCTTC.